The 2 T cell receptor beta chains below come from one sample, sequenced in a study of T cell responses to AZD1222 COVID-19 vaccine. Clones were sequenced by immunoSEQ multiplex PCR, and TCRdb holds only the in-frame ones, with some missing. The sample has approximately 120,000 clones; nearly 90% are singletons. The sample here was peripheral blood, taken on day 0 of AZD1222 vaccination. These receptors came from an adult in good health.

This clone was seen a few times. Other DNA sequences in the sample encode the same CDR3. The rearrangement links TRBV9 to TRBJ1-1; 8 bases are a match to TRBD1. The CDR3 runs to 16 residues. Trimming cost V 0 bases and J 3 bases; bases outside gene matches: 7. The germline gives CDR1 SGDLS, CDR2 YYNGEE. This chain's CDR3 is CASSVGDRGRDTEAFF. The CDR3, as DNA: TGTGCCAGCAGCGTAGGCGACAGGGGCAGGGACACTGAAGCTTTCTTT. Filled out from reference TRBV9 and TRBJ1-1, the complete variable domain reads DSGVTQTPKHLITATGQRVTLRCSPRSGDLSVYWYQQSLDQGLQFLIQYYNGEERAKGNILERFSAQQFPDLHSELNLSSLELGDSALYFCASSVGDRGRDTEAFFGQGTRLTVV.

The chain carries TRBV11-3 and TRBJ2-1, with 8 bases that match TRBD1. There are 16 residues in the CDR3. The J segment lost 5 bases and the V segment lost 4 bases, leaving 10 bases of the junction unmatched. Per the germline V gene, CDR1 is SGHNT and CDR2 is YENEEA. CDR3 DNA sequence: TGTGCCAGCAGCTCAGGGACAGGCGGTGTTCACAATGAGCAGTTCTTC. Its translation: CASSSGTGGVHNEQFF. Variable domain in full (rest from reference TRBV11-3 and TRBJ2-1): EAGVVQSPRYKIIEKKQPVAFWCNPISGHNTLYWYLQNLGQGPELLIRYENEEAVDDSQLPKDRFSAERLKGVDSTLKIQPAELGDSAVYLCASSSGTGGVHNEQFFGPGTRLTVL.